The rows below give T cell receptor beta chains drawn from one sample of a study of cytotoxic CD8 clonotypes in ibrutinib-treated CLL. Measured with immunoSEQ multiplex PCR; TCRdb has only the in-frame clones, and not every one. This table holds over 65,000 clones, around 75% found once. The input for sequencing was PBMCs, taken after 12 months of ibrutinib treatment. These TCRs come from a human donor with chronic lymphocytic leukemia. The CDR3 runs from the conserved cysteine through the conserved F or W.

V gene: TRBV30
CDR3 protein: CAWSSLEGAGGYTF

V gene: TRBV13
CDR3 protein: CASRGAGWAGNTIYF

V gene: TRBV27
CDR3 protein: CASSPGTSGTRQETQYF

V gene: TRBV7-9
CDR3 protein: CASSKRRLAGGDEQFF

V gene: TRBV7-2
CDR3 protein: CASSFRLAGGRSSEQFF

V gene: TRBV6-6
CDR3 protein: CASSYGGDGGYTF

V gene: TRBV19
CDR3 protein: CASSMGLRKTEAFF

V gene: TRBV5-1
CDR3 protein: CASSPGGAGRSYEQYF

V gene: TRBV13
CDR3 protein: CASSFWEHTEAFF

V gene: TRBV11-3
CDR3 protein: CASSRQREAFF

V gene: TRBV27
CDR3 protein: CATLRHNNGYTF

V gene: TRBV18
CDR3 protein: CASSPMSGYGYTF

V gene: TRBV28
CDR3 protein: CASSAYPGNTIYF

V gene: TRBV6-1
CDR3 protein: CASSERVAKNIQYF

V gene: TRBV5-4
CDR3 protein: CASSVDGGSGYNEQFF

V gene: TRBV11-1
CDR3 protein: CASSRGWADTQYF